Reported below is one TCR beta chain. Trimming stripped 5 bases from V and 1 base from J, with 9 bases between. This CDR3 spans 13 amino acids. Germline CDR1 is SGHAT and CDR2 is FQNNGV. This sample was taken from a study of CD8 T cells in ankylosing spondylitis. TCRdb redid the calling of the 5' RACE reads with MiXCR, one entry per CDR3 protein. In the table there are roughly 230,000 distinct CDR3 sequences, more than 15% of which are singletons. The genes are TRBV11-2 and TRBJ2-7; tentative D call: TRBD2 (6 bases). Material: blood, either unsorted or a sorted T cell fraction (not recorded which). The receptor's source is a male donor with ankylosing spondylitis or in good health (not recorded which). The CDR3 DNA is TGTGCCAGCAGCCCGGACTATTCCTACGAGCAGTACTTC. It translates to CASSPDYSYEQYF.